Presented here are 13 T cell receptor beta chains from one specimen sequenced in a study of blood T cells in healthy people across ages. Through a sample-barcoded 5' primer and a J-beta primer mix, a second PCR was run for roughly 6 to 12 cycles. TCRdb itself ran the 5' RACE reads through MiXCR, one entry per CDR3 protein. The table shows about 640,000 distinct CDR3 sequences, with 58% occurring only once. The sample taken for sequencing was blood. The receptors derive from a man in his fifties or sixties in good health.

The table lists this clonotype with a few counts. J is TRBJ2-3 and V is TRBV29-1, with 10 nucleotides matching TRBD2. J lost 6 bases, V lost 6 bases, and 15 bases had no gene match. The CDR3 totals 16 residues. Germline CDR1 and CDR2: SQVTM and ANQGSEA. In DNA, the CDR3 is TGCAGCGTGCCAGCTCTAGCGGGGGCACTAGAGGATACGCAGTATTTT. This translates into CSVPALAGALEDTQYF.

The genes are TRBV25-1 and TRBJ1-5, with TRBD1 identical over 8 bases. This CDR3 spans 14 amino acids. Germline CDR1 and CDR2: MGHDK and SYGVNS. Trimming cost V 2 bases and J 7 bases; bases outside gene matches: 4. The CDR3: CASSEAGQGQPQHF. Here the CDR3 DNA reads TGTGCCAGCAGTGAAGCAGGACAGGGCCAGCCCCAGCATTTT.

The chain links TRBV7-2 to TRBJ2-5; either TRBD1 or TRBD2 may fit D (5 bases each). The V gene's germline CDR1 is SGHTA and CDR2 FQGNSA. V dropped 5 bases and J dropped 5 bases, with 18 bases sitting between them. The CDR3 loop spans 15 amino acids. The CDR3, as DNA: TGTGCCAGCAGCCCTTCGGCAGGGAGAGTGGAGACCCAGTACTTC. Translating gives CASSPSAGRVETQYF.

This chain joins TRBV7-2 and TRBJ2-2, with D tentatively TRBD1 or TRBD2 (6 bases each). CDR3 length: 15 amino acids. Germline V lookup: CDR1 SGHTA, CDR2 FQGNSA. Trimming cost V 5 bases and J 5 bases, with 15 bases left between them. The CDR3 loop reads CASSPTGTVTGELFF. The DNA for the CDR3 is TGTGCCAGCAGCCCTACAGGGACTGTGACCGGGGAGCTGTTTTTT.

In DNA form, the CDR3 reads TGCGCCAGCAGCTTGGGTCCCGGACAGGTAGGGGTCAAAGAGACCCAGTACTTC. It yields the protein CASSLGPGQVGVKETQYF. The chain couples TRBV5-1 to TRBJ2-5; 7 bases align to TRBD1. This CDR3 spans 18 amino acids. CDR1 and CDR2 (germline): SGHRS, YFSETQ. V was clipped by 0 bases and J by 3 bases; unmatched bases: 14.

V is TRBV14 and J is TRBJ2-1; D is undetermined. Germline V gene sequence: CDR1 SGHDN, CDR2 FVKESK. V dropped 0 bases and J dropped 6 bases, with 15 bases sitting between them. The CDR3 has 16 amino acids. The CDR3 nucleotides are TGTGCCAGCAGCCAAGATCACTGGGGATGGTCCAATGAGCAGTTCTTC. Translating gives CASSQDHWGWSNEQFF.

Worth noting for this clonotype: Possible read error: a much larger clone is one base away. V gene TRBV12-3 or TRBV12-4 combines with J gene TRBJ2-3; 9 positions match TRBD2. This CDR3 is built from 13 residues. V shed 10 bases and J 9 bases; nucleotides not matched to a gene: 11. The CDR3 nucleotides are TGTGCCAACAGCTCAAACCTAGCGGGGACGCAGTATTTT. Translated, it gives CANSSNLAGTQYF.

The rearrangement uses TRBV29-1 and TRBJ2-7; the match to TRBD1 covers 10 bases. Germline V gives CDR1 SQVTM, CDR2 ANQGSEA. This CDR3 region has 14 residues. V shed 4 bases, J shed 3 bases, and the junction held 6 bases outside the gene matches. The CDR3 nucleotides read TGCAGCGTTGCGGTGACAGGGGGCGTCTACGAGCAGTACTTC. Its protein is CSVAVTGGVYEQYF.

This clonotype was recorded once. The CDR3 here is CASSLPGSFHGYTF. CDR3 in DNA: TGTGCCAGCAGCCTCCCGGGTTCTTTCCATGGCTACACCTTC. This chain joins TRBV7-2 and TRBJ1-2; D call uncertain. Germline CDR1 reads SGHTA; CDR2 reads FQGNSA. The CDR3 length is 14 residues. Between the trimmed V and J ends, which lost 5 bases and 6 bases, there was a span of 16 bases. Based on the CDR3 plus reference TRBV7-2 and TRBJ1-2, the full variable domain is GAGVSQSPSNKVTEKGKDVELRCDPISGHTALYWYRQSLGQGLEFLIYFQGNSAPDKSGLPSDRFSAERTGGSVSTLTIQRTQQEDSAVYLCASSLPGSFHGYTFGSGTRLTVV.

The chain carries TRBV4-2 and TRBJ2-3, with D perhaps TRBD1 (6 bases). Per germline, CDR1 LGHNA and CDR2 YNFKEQ. V was pared by 1 base and J by 3 bases, with 11 bases between. This CDR3 spans 15 amino acids. In DNA, the CDR3 is TGTGCCAGCAGCCAAGGACAGGTGGTGACAGATACGCAGTATTTT. It yields the protein CASSQGQVVTDTQYF.

The genes are TRBV20-1 and TRBJ2-3, with a possible D match to TRBD2 (7 bases). V lost 7 bases and J lost 5, with 13 bases in between. Germline V CDR1 and CDR2: DFQATT, SNEGSKA (reference sequence). The CDR3 consists of 12 residues. The CDR3: CSGVGGGDTQYF. In DNA form, the CDR3 reads TGCAGTGGGGTAGGGGGGGGAGATACGCAGTATTTT.

The CDR3 DNA is TGTGCCAGCAGCGCCAGACGGGGGGGCCTTCCAAATGAGCAGTTCTTC. The encoded protein is CASSARRGGLPNEQFF. The rearrangement links TRBV14 to TRBJ2-1; 8 positions match TRBD2. This CDR3 has 16 residues. V was pared by 5 bases and J by 7 bases, with 13 bases of the junction left unmatched. Germline V gives CDR1 SGHDN, CDR2 FVKESK.

This clonotype was recorded only once. The rearrangement links TRBV24-1 to TRBJ1-2; 8 bases align to TRBD1. This CDR3 spans 17 amino acids. Germline V gene sequence: CDR1 KGHDR, CDR2 SFDVKD. With V trimmed by 4 bases and J by 1 base, 10 bases remained unmatched. The CDR3 DNA is TGTGCCACCAGTGACTCCGGGACAGGATCCCTTAACTATGGCTACACCTTC. Its protein product is CATSDSGTGSLNYGYTF.